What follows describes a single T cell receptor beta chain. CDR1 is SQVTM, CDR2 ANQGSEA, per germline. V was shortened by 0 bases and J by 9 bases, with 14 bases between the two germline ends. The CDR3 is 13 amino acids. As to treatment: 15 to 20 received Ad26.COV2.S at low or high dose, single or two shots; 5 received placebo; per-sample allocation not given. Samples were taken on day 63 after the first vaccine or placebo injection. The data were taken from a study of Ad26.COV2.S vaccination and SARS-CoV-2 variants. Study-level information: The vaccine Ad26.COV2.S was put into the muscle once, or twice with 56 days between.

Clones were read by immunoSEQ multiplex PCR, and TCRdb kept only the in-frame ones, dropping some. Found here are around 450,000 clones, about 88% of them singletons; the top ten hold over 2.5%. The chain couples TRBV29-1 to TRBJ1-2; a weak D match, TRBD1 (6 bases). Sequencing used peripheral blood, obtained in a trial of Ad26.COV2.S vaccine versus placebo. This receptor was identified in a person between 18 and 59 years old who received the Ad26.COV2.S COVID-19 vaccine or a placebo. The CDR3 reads CSVEDEGGTSYTF. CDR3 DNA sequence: TGCAGCGTTGAAGATGAGGGGGGTACGAGCTACACCTTC.